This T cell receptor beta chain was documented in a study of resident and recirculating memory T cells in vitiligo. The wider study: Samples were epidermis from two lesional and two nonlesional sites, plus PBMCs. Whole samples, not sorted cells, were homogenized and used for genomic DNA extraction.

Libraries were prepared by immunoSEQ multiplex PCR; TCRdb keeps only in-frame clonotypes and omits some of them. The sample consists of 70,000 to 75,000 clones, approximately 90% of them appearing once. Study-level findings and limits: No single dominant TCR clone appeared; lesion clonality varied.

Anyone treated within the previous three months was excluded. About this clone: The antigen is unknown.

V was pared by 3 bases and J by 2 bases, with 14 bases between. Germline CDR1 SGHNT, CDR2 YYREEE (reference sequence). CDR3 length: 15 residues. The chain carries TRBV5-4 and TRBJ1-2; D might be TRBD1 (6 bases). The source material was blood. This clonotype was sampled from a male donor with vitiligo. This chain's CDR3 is CASSSPRGGNYGYTF. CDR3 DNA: TGTGCCAGCAGCTCTCCTCGGGGGGGCAACTATGGCTACACCTTC.